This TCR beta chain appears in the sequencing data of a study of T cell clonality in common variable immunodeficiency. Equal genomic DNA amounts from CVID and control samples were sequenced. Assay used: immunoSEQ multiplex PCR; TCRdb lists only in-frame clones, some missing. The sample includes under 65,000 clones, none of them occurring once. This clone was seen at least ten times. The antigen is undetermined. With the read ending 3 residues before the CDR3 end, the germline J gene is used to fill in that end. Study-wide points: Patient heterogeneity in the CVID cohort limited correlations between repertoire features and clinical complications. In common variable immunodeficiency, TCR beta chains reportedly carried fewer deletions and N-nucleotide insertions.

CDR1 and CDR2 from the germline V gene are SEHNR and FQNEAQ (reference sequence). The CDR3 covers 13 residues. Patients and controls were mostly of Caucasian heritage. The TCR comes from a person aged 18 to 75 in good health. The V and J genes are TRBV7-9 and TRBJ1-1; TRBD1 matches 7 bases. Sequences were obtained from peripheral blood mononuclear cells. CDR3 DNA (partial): TGTGCCAGCAGCTTAGGAGGGTACAGGGGA. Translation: CASSLGGYRG. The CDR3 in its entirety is CASSLGGYRGAFF.